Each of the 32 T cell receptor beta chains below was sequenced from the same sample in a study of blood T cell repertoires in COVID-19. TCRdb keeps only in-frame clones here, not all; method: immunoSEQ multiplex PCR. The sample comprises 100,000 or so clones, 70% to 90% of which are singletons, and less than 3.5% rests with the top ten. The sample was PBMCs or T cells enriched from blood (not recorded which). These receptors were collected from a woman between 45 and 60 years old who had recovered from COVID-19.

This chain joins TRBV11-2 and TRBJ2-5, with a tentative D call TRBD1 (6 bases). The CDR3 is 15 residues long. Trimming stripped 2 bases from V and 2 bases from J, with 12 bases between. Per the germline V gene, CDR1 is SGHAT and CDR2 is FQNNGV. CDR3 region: CASSLTRTEQETQYF. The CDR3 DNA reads TGTGCCAGCAGCTTAACCCGGACAGAGCAAGAGACCCAGTACTTC.

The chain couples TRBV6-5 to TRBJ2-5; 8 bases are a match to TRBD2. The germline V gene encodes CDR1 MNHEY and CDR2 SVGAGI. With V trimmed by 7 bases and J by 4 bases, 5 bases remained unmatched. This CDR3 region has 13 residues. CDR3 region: CASTPGGGETQYF. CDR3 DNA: TGTGCCAGCACCCCCGGGGGGGGAGAGACCCAGTACTTC.

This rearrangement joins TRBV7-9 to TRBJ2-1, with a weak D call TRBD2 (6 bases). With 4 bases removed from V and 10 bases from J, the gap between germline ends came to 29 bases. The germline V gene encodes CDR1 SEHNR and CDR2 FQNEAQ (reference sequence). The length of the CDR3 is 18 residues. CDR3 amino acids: CASSSTTRGGTSVREQFF. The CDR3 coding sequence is TGTGCCAGCAGCTCAACAACACGGGGCGGGACGTCTGTACGGGAGCAGTTCTTC.

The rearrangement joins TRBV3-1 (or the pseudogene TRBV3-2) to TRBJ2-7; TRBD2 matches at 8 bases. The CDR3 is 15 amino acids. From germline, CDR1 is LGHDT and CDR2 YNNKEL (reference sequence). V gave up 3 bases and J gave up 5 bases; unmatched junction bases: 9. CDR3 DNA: TGTGCCAGCAGCCAGGGGCGGGGGACTAGGAACGAGCAGTACTTC. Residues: CASSQGRGTRNEQYF.

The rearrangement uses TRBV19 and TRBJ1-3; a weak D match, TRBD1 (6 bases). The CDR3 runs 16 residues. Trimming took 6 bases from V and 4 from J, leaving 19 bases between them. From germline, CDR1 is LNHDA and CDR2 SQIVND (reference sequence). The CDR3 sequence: CASSHRQDPRGNTIYF. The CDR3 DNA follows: TGTGCCAGTAGCCACAGACAGGATCCGAGAGGAAACACCATATATTTT.

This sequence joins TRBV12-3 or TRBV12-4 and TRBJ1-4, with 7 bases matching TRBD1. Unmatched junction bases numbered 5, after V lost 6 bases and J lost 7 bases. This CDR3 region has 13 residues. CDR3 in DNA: TGTGCCAGCAGCCAGGGGGTTAGTGAAAAACTGTTTTTT. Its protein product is CASSQGVSEKLFF.

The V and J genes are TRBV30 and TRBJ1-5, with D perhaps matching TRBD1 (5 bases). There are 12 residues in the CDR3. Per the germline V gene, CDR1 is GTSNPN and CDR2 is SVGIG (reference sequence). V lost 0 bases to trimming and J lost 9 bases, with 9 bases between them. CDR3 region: CAWSVTQGPQHF. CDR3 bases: TGTGCCTGGAGTGTAACCCAGGGGCCCCAGCATTTT.

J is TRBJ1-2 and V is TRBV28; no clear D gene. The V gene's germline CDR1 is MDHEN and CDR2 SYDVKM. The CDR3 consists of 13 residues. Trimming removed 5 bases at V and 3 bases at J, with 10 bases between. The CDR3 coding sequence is TGTGCCAGCAGTCCATCCAGTCACTATGGCTACACCTTC. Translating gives CASSPSSHYGYTF.

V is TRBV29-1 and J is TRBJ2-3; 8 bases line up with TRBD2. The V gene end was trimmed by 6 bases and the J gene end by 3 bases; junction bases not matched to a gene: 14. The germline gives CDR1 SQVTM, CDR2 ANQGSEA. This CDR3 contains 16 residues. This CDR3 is CSVAAVVAGKTDTQYF. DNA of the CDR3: TGCAGCGTGGCCGCCGTGGTAGCGGGAAAGACAGATACGCAGTATTTT.

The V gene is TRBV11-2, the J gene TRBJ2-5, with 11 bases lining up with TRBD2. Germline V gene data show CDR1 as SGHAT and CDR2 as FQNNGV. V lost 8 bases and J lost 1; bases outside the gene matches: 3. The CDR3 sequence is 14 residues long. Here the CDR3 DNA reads TGTGCCAGCCGTCTAGCGGGGGGCCAAGAGACCCAGTACTTC. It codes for CASRLAGGQETQYF. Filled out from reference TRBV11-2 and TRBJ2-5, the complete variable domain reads EAGVAQSPRYKIIEKRQSVAFWCNPISGHATLYWYQQILGQGPKLLIQFQNNGVVDDSQLPKDRFSAERLKGVDSTLKIQPAKLEDSAVYLCASRLAGGQETQYFGPGTRLLVL.

The CDR3 here is CASSSSAIPGELFF. In DNA form, the CDR3 reads TGCGCCAGCAGCTCCTCCGCGATCCCCGGGGAGCTGTTTTTT. The chain employs TRBV5-1 and TRBJ2-2; D is unclear. The CDR3 runs to 14 residues. CDR1 is SGHRS, CDR2 YFSETQ, per germline. V was shortened by 3 bases and J by 6 bases, with 12 bases between the two germline ends.

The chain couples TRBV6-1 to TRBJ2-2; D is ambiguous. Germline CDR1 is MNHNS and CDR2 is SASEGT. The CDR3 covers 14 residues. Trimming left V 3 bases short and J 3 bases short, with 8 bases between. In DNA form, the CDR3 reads TGTGCCAGCAGTGACAGACTTCACACCGGGGAGCTGTTTTTT. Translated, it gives CASSDRLHTGELFF.

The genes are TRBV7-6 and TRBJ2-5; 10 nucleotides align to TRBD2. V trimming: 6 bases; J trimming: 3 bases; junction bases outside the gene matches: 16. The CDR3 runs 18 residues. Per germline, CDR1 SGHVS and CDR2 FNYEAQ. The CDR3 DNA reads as TGTGCCAGCAGTCTAGCGGGTCGGTCGCTAGCGGGAGAAGAGACCCAGTACTTC. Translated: CASSLAGRSLAGEETQYF.

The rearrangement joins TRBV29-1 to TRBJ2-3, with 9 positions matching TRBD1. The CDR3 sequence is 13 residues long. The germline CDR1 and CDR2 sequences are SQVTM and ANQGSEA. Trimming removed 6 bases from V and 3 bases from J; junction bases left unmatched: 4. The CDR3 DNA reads TGCAGCGTCGGGACAGGGATGACAGATACGCAGTATTTT. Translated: CSVGTGMTDTQYF.

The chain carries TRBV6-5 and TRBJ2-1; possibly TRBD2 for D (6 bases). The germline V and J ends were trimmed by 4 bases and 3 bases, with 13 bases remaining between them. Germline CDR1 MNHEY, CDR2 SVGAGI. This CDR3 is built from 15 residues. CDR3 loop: CASSSPGLRYNEQFF. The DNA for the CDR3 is TGTGCCAGCAGTTCACCGGGACTTCGCTACAATGAGCAGTTCTTC.

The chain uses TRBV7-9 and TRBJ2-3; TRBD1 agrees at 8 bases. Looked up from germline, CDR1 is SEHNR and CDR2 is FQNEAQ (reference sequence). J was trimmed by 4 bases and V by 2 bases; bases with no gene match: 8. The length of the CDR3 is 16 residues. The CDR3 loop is CASSLSSGGVADTQYF. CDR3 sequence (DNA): TGTGCCAGCAGCTTATCTTCAGGGGGCGTCGCAGATACGCAGTATTTT.

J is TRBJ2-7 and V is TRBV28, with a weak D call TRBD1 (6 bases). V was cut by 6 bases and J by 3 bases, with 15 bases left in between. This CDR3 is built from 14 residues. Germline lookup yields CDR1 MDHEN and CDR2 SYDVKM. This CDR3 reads CASRDGQPVYEQYF. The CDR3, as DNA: TGTGCCAGCAGGGATGGACAGCCAGTCTACGAGCAGTACTTC.

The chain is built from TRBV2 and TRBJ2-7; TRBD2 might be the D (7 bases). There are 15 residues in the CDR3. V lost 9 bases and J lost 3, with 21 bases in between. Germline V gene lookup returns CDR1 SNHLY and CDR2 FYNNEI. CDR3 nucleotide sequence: TGTGCCAGTTATAGTCCGGGGGGCGGGAACTACGAGCAGTACTTC. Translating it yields CASYSPGGGNYEQYF.

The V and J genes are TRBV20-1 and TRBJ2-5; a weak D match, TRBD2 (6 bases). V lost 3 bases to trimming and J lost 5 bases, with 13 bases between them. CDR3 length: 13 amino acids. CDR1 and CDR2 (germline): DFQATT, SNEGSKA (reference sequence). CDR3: CSASLPSAETQYF. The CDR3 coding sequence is TGCAGTGCTAGTCTCCCTAGCGCTGAGACCCAGTACTTC.

CDR3 nucleotides: TGCGCCAGCAGCTCAAGAGGGTCGAACACCGGGGAGCTGTTTTTT. The encoded protein is CASSSRGSNTGELFF. The chain uses TRBV4-1 and TRBJ2-2, with D perhaps TRBD2 (5 bases). V dropped 5 bases and J dropped 0 bases, with 10 bases sitting between them. Germline assignment: CDR1 MGHRA and CDR2 YSYEKL. The CDR3 length is 15 residues.

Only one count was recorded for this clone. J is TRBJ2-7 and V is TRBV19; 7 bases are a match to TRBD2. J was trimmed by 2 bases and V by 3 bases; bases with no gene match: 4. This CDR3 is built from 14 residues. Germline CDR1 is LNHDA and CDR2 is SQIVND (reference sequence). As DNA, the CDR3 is TGTGCCAGTAGTATGGGAGGGGCTACCTACGAGCAGTACTTC. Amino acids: CASSMGGATYEQYF.

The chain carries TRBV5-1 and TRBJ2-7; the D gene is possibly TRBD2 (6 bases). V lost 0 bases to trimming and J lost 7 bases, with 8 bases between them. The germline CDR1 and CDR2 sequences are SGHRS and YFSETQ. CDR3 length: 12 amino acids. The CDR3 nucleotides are TGCGCCAGCAGCTTGGCTGGGGGGGAGCAGTACTTC. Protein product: CASSLAGGEQYF.

DNA for the CDR3: TGTGCCAGCAGCTCACCTAGCGGGAGGGCCACCGGGGAGCTGTTTTTT. Its translation is CASSSPSGRATGELFF. The chain couples TRBV7-6 to TRBJ2-2; 12 bases align to TRBD2. Germline lookup yields CDR1 SGHVS and CDR2 FNYEAQ. The V gene end was trimmed by 4 bases and the J gene end by 4 bases; junction bases not matched to a gene: 4. The CDR3 contains 16 residues.

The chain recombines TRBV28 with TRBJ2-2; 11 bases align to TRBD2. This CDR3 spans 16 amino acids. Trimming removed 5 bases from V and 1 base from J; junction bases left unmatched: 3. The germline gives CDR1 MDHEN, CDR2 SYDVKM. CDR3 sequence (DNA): TGTGCCAGCAGTCCCCTAGCGGGGGGGAACACCGGGGAGCTGTTTTTT. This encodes CASSPLAGGNTGELFF.

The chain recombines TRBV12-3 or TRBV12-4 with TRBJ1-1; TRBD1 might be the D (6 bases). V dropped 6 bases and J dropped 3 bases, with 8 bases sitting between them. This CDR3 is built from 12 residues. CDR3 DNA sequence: TGTGCCAGCAGAACAGGGTACACTGAAGCTTTCTTT. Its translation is CASRTGYTEAFF.

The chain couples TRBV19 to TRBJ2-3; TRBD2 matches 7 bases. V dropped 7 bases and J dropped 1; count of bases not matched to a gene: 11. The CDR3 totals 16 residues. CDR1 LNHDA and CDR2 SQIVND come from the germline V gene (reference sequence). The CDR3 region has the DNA TGTGCCAGTACTACAACGGGGGGAACTCGCACAGATACGCAGTATTTT. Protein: CASTTTGGTRTDTQYF.

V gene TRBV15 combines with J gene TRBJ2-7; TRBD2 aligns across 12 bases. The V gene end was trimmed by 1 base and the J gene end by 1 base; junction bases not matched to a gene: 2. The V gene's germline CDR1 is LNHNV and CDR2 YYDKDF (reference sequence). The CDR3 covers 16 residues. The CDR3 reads CATSRGGLAGSYEQYF. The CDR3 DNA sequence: TGTGCCACCAGCAGAGGAGGACTAGCGGGATCCTACGAGCAGTACTTC.

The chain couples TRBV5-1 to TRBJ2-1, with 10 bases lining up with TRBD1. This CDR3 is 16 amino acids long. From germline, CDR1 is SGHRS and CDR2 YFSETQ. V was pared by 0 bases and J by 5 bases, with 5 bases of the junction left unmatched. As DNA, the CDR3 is TGCGCCAGCAGCTTGGGTCGGACAGGGGGAAACAATGAGCAGTTCTTC. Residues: CASSLGRTGGNNEQFF.

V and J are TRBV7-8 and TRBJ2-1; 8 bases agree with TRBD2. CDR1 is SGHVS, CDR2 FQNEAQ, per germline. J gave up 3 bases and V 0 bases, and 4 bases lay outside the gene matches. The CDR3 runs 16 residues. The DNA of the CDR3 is TGTGCCAGCAGCTTAGCACTAGCGGAGGGCTACAATGAGCAGTTCTTC. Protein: CASSLALAEGYNEQFF.

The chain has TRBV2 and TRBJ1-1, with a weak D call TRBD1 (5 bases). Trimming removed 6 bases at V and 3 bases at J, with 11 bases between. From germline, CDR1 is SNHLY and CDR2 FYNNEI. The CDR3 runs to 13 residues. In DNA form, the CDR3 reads TGTGCCAGCAGCCCCCGGGGGGACACTGAAGCTTTCTTT. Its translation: CASSPRGDTEAFF. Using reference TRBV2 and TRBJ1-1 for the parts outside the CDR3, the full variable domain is EPEVTQTPSHQVTQMGQEVILRCVPISNHLYFYWYRQILGQKVEFLVSFYNNEISEKSEIFDDQFSVERPDGSNFTLKIRSTKLEDSAMYFCASSPRGDTEAFFGQGTRLTVV.

In DNA, the CDR3 is TGTGCCAGCACCCCCCGTCCGGGAGGCTACGAGCAGTACTTC. It encodes CASTPRPGGYEQYF. V gene TRBV7-9 combines with J gene TRBJ2-7; 7 bases are shared with TRBD2. V lost 7 bases and J lost 3; bases outside the gene matches: 9. The CDR3 covers 14 residues. Germline V gives CDR1 SEHNR, CDR2 FQNEAQ (reference sequence).

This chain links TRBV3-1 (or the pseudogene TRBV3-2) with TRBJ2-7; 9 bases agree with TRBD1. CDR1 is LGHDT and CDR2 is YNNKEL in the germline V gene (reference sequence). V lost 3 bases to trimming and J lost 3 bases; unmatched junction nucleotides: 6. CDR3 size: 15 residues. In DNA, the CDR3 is TGTGCCAGCAGCCAGACGGACAGGGGAGGCTACGAGCAGTACTTC. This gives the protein CASSQTDRGGYEQYF.